This TCR beta chain appears in the sequencing data of a study of blood T cell repertoires in COVID-19 (dated by TCRdb to 2018 to 2021). About the study as a whole: Recovered participants in ImmuneRACE Cohort 3 were defined as having two consecutive negative NP/OP PCR tests, clearance from a healthcare professional, or resolution of symptoms. The prospective study material was composed of cDNA or gDNA derived from T cells, B-cell-depleted T cells, or PBMCs. Samples covering the acute and convalescent phases of COVID-19 were provided by collaborators in the United States, Italy and Spain. The samples were drawn from the first 160 participants of the ongoing ImmuneRACE study and from over 950 subjects provided by 6 global collaborators. Sample metadata almost always included a de-identified subject ID, COVID-19 status, age in years and sex. Where available, HLA class I and class II types were obtained from metadata supplied by the sample provider rather than from assay-based typing. A freely available public database, intended as a resource for researchers studying the immune response to SARS-CoV-2, is where the repertoires were released. Deeply sampled blood TCRbeta repertoires from subjects exposed to, actively infected with, or recovered from COVID-19 were included in the dataset. Study-wide findings and limitations: Clinical and demographic metadata were provided uncurated, with the amount varying by source and participant.

Concerning this clone: Its cognate antigen has yet to be identified. There are no base qualities to consult, and no much larger clone falls within one base.

Participants in the prospective study were enrolled through a virtual design, were aged about 18 to 90 years, and lived in 24 United States geographic areas. In the prospective study, participants were assigned to cohorts based on the clinical history participants reported in a screening survey and a study questionnaire. In the prospective study, whole blood, serum and a nasopharyngeal or oropharyngeal swab were collected from each participant by mobile phlebotomists. Over an approximately 2-month period, participants in the prospective study had the option of providing additional blood draws and questionnaires. Before DNA extraction, prospective study blood samples were shipped either frozen or at room temperature. TCRbeta CDR3 regions were amplified from genomic DNA by means of the immunoSEQ Assay, a bias-controlled multiplex PCR. In the source study's methods: The number of nucleated cells in each sample was estimated by amplification of reference gene primers within the assay. To quantify the absolute abundance of each unique TCRbeta CDR3 rearrangement, sequence reads were collapsed and filtered. For each sample, productive Simpson clonality was calculated as the square root of Simpson's diversity index over productive rearrangements. The immuneACCESS repertoire file appears here via TCRdb, limited to in-frame rearrangements. These files lack a portion of the clones; in checked studies, under half of the deficit traces to unresolved V genes, and the cause of the others is not known. For V, J and clone size, that table is used; D and trimming come from the DNA. Counted in this sample were over 110,000 clones; approximately 84% of them appeared once. More than 3% of the sample is held by the ten biggest clonotypes.

Sequenced input: PBMCs or T cells enriched from blood (not recorded which). This TCR was sampled from a man aged 45-60 years in a cohort exposed to, infected with or recovered from COVID-19 (not recorded which).

The DNA sequence reads TGTGCCACCGACTCCTTAGCGGGAGGCACAGATACGCAGTATTTT. This is translated as CATDSLAGGTDTQYF. The V and J genes are TRBV10-3 and TRBJ2-3, and TRBD2 aligns with 9 junction nucleotides. From V the trimming removes 10 bases and from J it removes 1 base, while the gene matches leave 9 bases of the junction unaccounted for. The CDR3 starts with the cysteine, ends with the phenylalanine, and has 15 residues. CDR3 DNA is the only sequence kept; it has 45 bases, read in frame from the first base. The germline V gene supplies CDR1 ENHRY and CDR2 SYGVKD.